A selection of T cell receptor beta chains follows, all from one sample in a study of T cells in localized non-small cell lung cancer. Generated by immunoSEQ multiplex PCR, the TCRdb table keeps only in-frame clones and is missing some. The repertoire holds 48,000 or so clones, with around three quarters as singletons. Material: peripheral blood, obtained before any cancer treatment. These receptors were obtained from a man aged 35 to 69 with stage I squamous cell lung carcinoma. CDR3s include the opening cysteine and the closing phenylalanine or tryptophan. The order of the fields is D gene, V gene, J gene, clone size, CDR3 protein, CDR3 DNA. The D gene is left open where the match is weak. Size is omitted from some rows. Given values are once, few, many or a class for expanded clones.

-	TRBV27	TRBJ1-1	-	CASSFWGMGTEAFF	TGTGCCAGCAGTTTTTGGGGGATGGGCACTGAAGCTTTCTTT
TRBD2	TRBV5-4	TRBJ2-3	-	CASSLRGGTDTQYF	TGTGCCAGCAGCTTACGGGGGGGGACAGATACGCAGTATTTT
TRBD1	TRBV25-1	TRBJ1-1	many	CASSEAGDRELEVFF	TGTGCCAGCAGTGAAGCGGGGGACAGGGAACTTGAGGTCTTCTTT
-	TRBV7-2	TRBJ2-3	-	CASSLGLVGDTQYF	TGTGCCAGCAGCTTAGGTTTGGTCGGGGATACGCAGTATTTT
TRBD1	TRBV19	TRBJ2-3	-	CASSIQGALDDTQYF	TGTGCCAGTAGCATACAGGGGGCTCTAGATGATACGCAGTATTTT
-	TRBV30	TRBJ1-3	-	CAWSVQGGNTIYF	TGTGCCTGGAGTGTACAGGGAGGGAACACCATATATTTT
-	TRBV10-3	TRBJ2-3	-	CAISEEGGQDTQYF	TGTGCCATCAGTGAGGAGGGGGGCCAAGATACGCAGTATTTT
-	TRBV6-5	TRBJ1-6	once	CASSGGRGGNSPLHF	TGTGCCAGCAGTGGGGGGCGGGGTGGTAATTCACCCCTCCACTTT
-	TRBV7-6	TRBJ2-7	-	CASSLDIAETYEQYF	TGTGCCAGCAGCTTAGACATTGCAGAGACCTACGAGCAGTACTTC
TRBD1	TRBV11-2	TRBJ2-1	-	CASSLVGRQGYNEQFF	TGTGCCAGCAGCTTAGTAGGTAGACAGGGCTACAATGAGCAGTTCTTC
-	TRBV6-5	TRBJ1-5	few	CASSRQNDQPQHF	TGTGCCAGCAGTCGACAGAATGATCAGCCCCAGCATTTT